This T cell receptor beta chain was obtained from a study of T cell therapy after organ transplantation. Study background: CMV-specific T cells, median 1.92 x 10^8, were given as 2 to 6 intravenous infusions. Long-term post-therapy samples: blood collected 20 to 29 weeks after completing therapy.

The J segment lost 3 bases and the V segment lost 3 bases, leaving 1 base of the junction unmatched. Per the germline V gene, CDR1 is MNHEY and CDR2 is SMNVEV (reference sequence). The CDR3 runs to 15 residues. Measured with immunoSEQ multiplex PCR; TCRdb has only the in-frame clones, and not every one. The profile shows about 15,000 clones, less than 90% of them singletons. With respect to this clone: Its antigen remains unidentified.

Time point given: 20-29 weeks after completion of therapy. Overall study results and limits: Reconstitution after therapy seemingly combined transferred and product-undetected endogenous clonotypes.

The chain is built from TRBV27 and TRBJ2-1; 11 bases match TRBD2. Sequencing used CD8+ T cells from blood, obtained after autologous CMV-specific T cell therapy. The TCR originated in a human patient who had received a solid organ transplant and had CMV disease. Some T cells may be provided by the graft donor. The CDR3 DNA sequence: TGTGCCAGCAGTTTCACTAGCGGGAGCTACAATGAGCAGTTCTTC. It translates to CASSFTSGSYNEQFF.